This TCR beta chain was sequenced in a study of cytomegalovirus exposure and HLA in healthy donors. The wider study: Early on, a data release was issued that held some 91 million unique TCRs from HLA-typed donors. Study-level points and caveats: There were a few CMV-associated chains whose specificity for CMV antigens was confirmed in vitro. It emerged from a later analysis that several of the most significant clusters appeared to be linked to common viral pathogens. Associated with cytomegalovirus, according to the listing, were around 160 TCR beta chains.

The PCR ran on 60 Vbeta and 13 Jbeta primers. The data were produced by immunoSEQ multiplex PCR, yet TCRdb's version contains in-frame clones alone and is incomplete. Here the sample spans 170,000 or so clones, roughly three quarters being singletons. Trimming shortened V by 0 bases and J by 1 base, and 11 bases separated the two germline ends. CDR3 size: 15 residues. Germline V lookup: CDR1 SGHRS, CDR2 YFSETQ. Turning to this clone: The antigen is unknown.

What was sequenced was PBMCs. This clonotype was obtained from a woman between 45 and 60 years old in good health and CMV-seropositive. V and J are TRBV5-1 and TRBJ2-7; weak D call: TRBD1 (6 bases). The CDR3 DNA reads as TGCGCCAGCAGCTTGGAGGACAGCCTTTCCTACGAGCAGTACTTC. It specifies CASSLEDSLSYEQYF.